The subject of this entry is one T cell receptor (beta chain). Its matching antigen is unknown. Sequence at one end of the junction differs from germline and may be a read error. This CDR3 comprises 14 residues. In germline, CDR1 is MGHRA, CDR2 YSYEKL. The library came from three nested PCR rounds adapted from ARM-PCR protocols. TCRdb reprocessed the multiplex PCR reads with MiXCR, giving one entry per CDR3 protein. In the table there are approximately 80,000 distinct CDR3 sequences, 70% to 90% of which are singletons. The data originate from a study of tumor and adjacent non-tumor tissue in lung cancer. The overall study: Aged about 31 to 80 years, patients included 10 men and 5 women with stage I to III disease.

The study, taken as a whole, reports: Tumor tissue had significantly higher TCR diversity than normal lung.

This sample's RNA came from whole unsorted tissue. More than 3 cm separated this lung sample from the edge of the tumor. The sequenced sample was distant non-tumor lung tissue. This rearrangement joins TRBV4-1 to TRBJ1-2; a possible D gene is TRBD1 (6 bases). This sequence was found in a man in his sixties with non-small cell lung cancer. The CDR3: CASSPDSTYVGYIF. CDR3 nucleotide sequence: TGCGCCAGCAGCCCGGACAGCACCTATGTCGGCTACATCTTC.